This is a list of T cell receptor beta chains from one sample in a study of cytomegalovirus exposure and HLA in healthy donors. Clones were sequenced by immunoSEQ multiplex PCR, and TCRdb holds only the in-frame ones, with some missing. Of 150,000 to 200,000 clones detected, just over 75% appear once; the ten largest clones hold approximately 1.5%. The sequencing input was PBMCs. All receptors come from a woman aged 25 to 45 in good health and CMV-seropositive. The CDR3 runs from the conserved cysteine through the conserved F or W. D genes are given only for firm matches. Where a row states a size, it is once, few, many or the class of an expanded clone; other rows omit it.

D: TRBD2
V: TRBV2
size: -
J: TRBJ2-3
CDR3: CASSIRTSGGDTQYF
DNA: TGTGCCAGCAGTATCAGGACTAGCGGCGGGGATACGCAGTATTTT

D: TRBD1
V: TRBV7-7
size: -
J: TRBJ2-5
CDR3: CASSLRRPGQGEETQYF
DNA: TGTGCCAGCAGCCTCCGTCGACCAGGACAGGGGGAAGAGACCCAGTACTTC

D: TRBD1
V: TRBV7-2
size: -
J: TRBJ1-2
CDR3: CASSFSDRDYGYTF
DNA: TGTGCCAGCAGCTTTTCGGACAGGGATTATGGCTACACCTTC

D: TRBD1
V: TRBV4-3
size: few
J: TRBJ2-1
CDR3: CASSQGTGHNEQFF
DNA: TGCGCCAGCAGCCAAGGGACAGGGCACAATGAGCAGTTCTTC

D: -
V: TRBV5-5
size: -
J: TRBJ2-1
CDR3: CASSFIPSSYNEQFF
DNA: TGTGCCAGCAGCTTTATTCCCAGCTCCTACAATGAGCAGTTCTTC

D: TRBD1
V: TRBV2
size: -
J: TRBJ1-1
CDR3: CASSHPGGNTEAFF
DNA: TGTGCCAGCAGTCACCCAGGGGGGAACACTGAAGCTTTCTTT

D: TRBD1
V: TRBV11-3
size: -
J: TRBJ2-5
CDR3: CASSSSGTGPETQYF
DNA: TGTGCCAGCAGCTCCTCGGGGACAGGGCCAGAGACCCAGTACTTC

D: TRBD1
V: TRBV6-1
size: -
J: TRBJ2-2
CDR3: CASSVDRANTGELFF
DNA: TGTGCCAGCAGTGTTGACAGGGCGAACACCGGGGAGCTGTTTTTT

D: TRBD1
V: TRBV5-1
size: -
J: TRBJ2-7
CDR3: CASSLQRTGVYEQYF
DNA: TGCGCCAGCAGCCTCCAAAGGACAGGGGTTTACGAGCAGTACTTC

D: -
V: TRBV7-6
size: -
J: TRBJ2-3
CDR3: CASSLFGSSTDTQYF
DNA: TGTGCCAGCAGCTTATTCGGGAGTAGCACAGATACGCAGTATTTT

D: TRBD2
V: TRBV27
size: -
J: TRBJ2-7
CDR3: CATHPASGPYEQYF
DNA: TGTGCCACCCACCCTGCTAGCGGGCCCTACGAGCAGTACTTC

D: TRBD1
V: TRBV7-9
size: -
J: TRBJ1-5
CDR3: CASSPSRGQGIQPQHF
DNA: TGTGCCAGCAGCCCCAGTCGGGGACAGGGGATTCAGCCCCAGCATTTT

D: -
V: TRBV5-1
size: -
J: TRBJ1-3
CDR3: CASSPIPQGSAGNTIYF
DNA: TGCGCCAGCAGCCCCATACCGCAGGGGTCGGCGGGAAACACCATATATTTT

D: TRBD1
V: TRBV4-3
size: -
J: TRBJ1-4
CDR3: CASSPGGQGNEKLFF
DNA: TGCGCCAGCAGCCCGGGCGGACAGGGTAATGAAAAACTGTTTTTT

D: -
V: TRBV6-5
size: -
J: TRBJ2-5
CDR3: CASRREETQYF
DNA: TGTGCCAGCAGGAGGGAGGAGACCCAGTACTTC

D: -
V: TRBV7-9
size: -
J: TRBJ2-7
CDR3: CASSLPAGLPYEQYF
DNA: TGTGCCAGCAGCTTACCGGCAGGGTTACCCTACGAGCAGTACTTC

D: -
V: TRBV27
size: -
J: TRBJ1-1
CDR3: CARTLRGGTEAFF
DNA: TGTGCCAGGACACTTCGGGGAGGCACTGAAGCTTTCTTT

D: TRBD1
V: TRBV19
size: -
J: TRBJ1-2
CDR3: CASETGSYGYTF
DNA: TGTGCCAGTGAGACAGGGAGCTATGGCTACACCTTC

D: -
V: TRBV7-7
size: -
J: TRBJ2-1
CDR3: CASSLDAAGVQFF
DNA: TGTGCCAGCAGCTTAGACGCGGCAGGGGTGCAGTTCTTC

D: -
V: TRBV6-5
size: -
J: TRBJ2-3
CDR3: CASSYSRGAETDTQYF
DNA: TGTGCCAGCAGTTACTCCCGGGGAGCGGAGACAGATACGCAGTATTTT

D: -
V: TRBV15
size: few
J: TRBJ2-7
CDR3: CATSREVESSPHEQYF
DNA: TGTGCCACCAGCAGAGAGGTAGAGTCTTCCCCCCACGAGCAGTACTTC

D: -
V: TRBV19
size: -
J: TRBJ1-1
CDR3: CASSIVRMAAGRNTEAFF
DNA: TGTGCCAGTAGTATAGTACGTATGGCAGCCGGGAGGAACACTGAAGCTTTCTTT

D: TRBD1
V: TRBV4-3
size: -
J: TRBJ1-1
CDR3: CASSQTQGTSTEAFF
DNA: TGCGCCAGCAGCCAAACACAGGGGACCTCTACTGAAGCTTTCTTT

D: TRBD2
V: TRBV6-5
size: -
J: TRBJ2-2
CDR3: CASTITRGGGGELFF
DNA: TGTGCCAGCACCATTACGCGGGGGGGAGGCGGGGAGCTGTTTTTT

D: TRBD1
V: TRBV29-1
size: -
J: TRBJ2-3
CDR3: CSVDRTGGADTQYF
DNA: TGCAGCGTTGACCGGACAGGGGGCGCAGATACGCAGTATTTT

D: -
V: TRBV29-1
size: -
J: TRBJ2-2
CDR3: CSATNTGELFF
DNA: TGCAGCGCCACGAACACCGGGGAGCTGTTTTTT

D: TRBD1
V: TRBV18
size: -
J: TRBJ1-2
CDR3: CASSPPVTGGTSTIYGYTF
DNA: TGTGCCAGCTCACCACCCGTGACAGGGGGCACCTCAACGATCTATGGCTACACCTTC

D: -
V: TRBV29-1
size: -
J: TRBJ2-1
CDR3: CSVTGSYNEQFF
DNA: TGCAGCGTTACGGGGTCTTACAATGAGCAGTTCTTC

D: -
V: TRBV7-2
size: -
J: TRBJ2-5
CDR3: CASSLGFRGQETQYF
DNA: TGTGCCAGCAGCTTAGGGTTTCGCGGCCAAGAGACCCAGTACTTC

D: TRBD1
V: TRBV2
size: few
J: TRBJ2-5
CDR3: CASRNRGQGALETQYF
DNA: TGTGCCAGCAGGAACCGGGGACAGGGGGCCTTAGAGACCCAGTACTTC